The 22 T cell receptor beta chains below come from one sample, sequenced in a study of shared clonotypes between healthy human individuals. TCRdb keeps only in-frame clones here, not all; method: immunoSEQ multiplex PCR. The data contain roughly 2 million clones, approximately 95% of them seen just once; the ten biggest clones take up around 0.13%. Sequences were obtained from naive CD4+ T cells sorted from blood. Subset described: CD45RA+ positively selected. These receptors came from a man younger than 30 in good health.

The chain joins TRBV11-2 to TRBJ2-2, with D perhaps being TRBD1 or TRBD2 (6 bases each). The CDR3 spans 16 residues. Germline lookup yields CDR1 SGHAT and CDR2 FQNNGV. V gave up 1 base and J gave up 6 bases, with 15 bases separating them. CDR3 in amino acids: CASSLGGQWGAGELFF. DNA of the CDR3: TGTGCCAGCAGCTTAGGTGGACAGTGGGGGGCCGGGGAGCTGTTTTTT.

This clone was recorded a few times. The chain has TRBV28 and TRBJ1-6; D remains unclear. Looked up from germline, CDR1 is MDHEN and CDR2 is SYDVKM. This CDR3 is built from 16 residues. V was shortened by 2 bases and J by 2 bases, with 10 bases between the two germline ends. This chain's CDR3 is CASSLEESAYNSPLHF. CDR3 bases: TGTGCCAGCAGTTTAGAAGAGAGCGCCTATAATTCACCCCTCCACTTT.

The chain uses TRBV7-2 and TRBJ2-1, with D perhaps matching TRBD2 (6 bases). Trimming shortened V by 1 base and J by 7 bases, and 17 bases separated the two germline ends. Germline V gene lookup returns CDR1 SGHTA and CDR2 FQGNSA. There are 16 residues in the CDR3. CDR3 region: CASSLGGGFNGNEQFF. The CDR3 DNA reads TGTGCCAGCAGCTTAGGGGGAGGCTTCAACGGGAATGAGCAGTTCTTC.

Details on this clone: At the DNA level, this CDR3 is encoded by other sequences in the same sample as well. This chain connects TRBV6-5 to TRBJ1-2; weak D call: TRBD1 (5 bases). CDR1 and CDR2 (germline): MNHEY, SVGAGI. Between the trimmed V and J ends, which lost 2 bases and 4 bases, there was a span of 11 bases. CDR3 length equals 14 residues. In nucleotides, the CDR3 is TGTGCCAGCAGTTACCAAGACAGAGGCTATGGCTACACCTTC. It translates to CASSYQDRGYGYTF.

V usage is TRBV6-5 and J usage is TRBJ1-4; possibly TRBD1 for D (5 bases). The germline V gene has CDR1 MNHEY and CDR2 SVGAGI. This CDR3 comprises 15 residues. V lost 5 bases and J lost 8, with 18 bases in between. The CDR3 is CASSNLGGSKEKLFF. CDR3 in DNA: TGTGCCAGCAGTAACCTTGGGGGGTCGAAAGAAAAACTGTTTTTT.

The CDR3 loop is CAISEPDVYEQYF. In nucleotides, the CDR3 is TGTGCCATCAGTGAGCCGGATGTTTACGAGCAGTACTTC. J is TRBJ2-7 and V is TRBV10-3; D is unclear. V shed 2 bases and J shed 4 bases, with 9 bases lying between them. Germline values: CDR1 ENHRY, CDR2 SYGVKD. The CDR3 is 13 residues long.

This chain joins TRBV30 and TRBJ1-1, with D possibly TRBD1 on 5 matching bases. The CDR3 extends over 12 amino acids. V shed 4 bases and J shed 5 bases, with 11 bases lying between them. Germline V lookup: CDR1 GTSNPN, CDR2 SVGIG (reference sequence). CDR3 residues: CAWTAGWTEAFF. CDR3 in DNA: TGTGCCTGGACCGCAGGGTGGACTGAAGCTTTCTTT.

The chain carries TRBV6-1 and TRBJ1-5; 7 bases are shared with TRBD1. Germline V gives CDR1 MNHNS, CDR2 SASEGT. This CDR3 contains 14 residues. Germline trimming cut 6 bases from V and 6 bases from J; bases unmatched to any gene: 8. The chain's CDR3 is CASRPEQGRQPQHF. For the CDR3, the DNA is TGTGCCAGCAGGCCGGAACAGGGGCGTCAGCCCCAGCATTTT.

The chain is built from TRBV4-3 and TRBJ2-6; tentatively, D is TRBD1 (7 bases). This CDR3 is built from 18 residues. Germline-derived CDR1 and CDR2 are LGHNA and YSLEER. V lost 0 bases to trimming and J lost 0 bases, with 12 bases between them. The CDR3 loop is CASSQDWQGGSGANVLTF. The CDR3 DNA reads as TGCGCCAGCAGCCAAGATTGGCAGGGGGGCTCTGGGGCCAACGTCCTGACTTTC.

This clone has only one observation. The J gene is TRBJ1-3, the V gene TRBV30; a weak D match, TRBD1 (6 bases). CDR3 length: 14 residues. V was cut by 1 base and J by 4 bases, with 11 bases left in between. CDR1 is GTSNPN and CDR2 is SVGIG in the germline V gene (reference sequence). The CDR3: CAWSDGTPGNTIYF. For the CDR3, the DNA is TGTGCCTGGAGTGACGGGACACCAGGAAACACCATATATTTT.

This clone was observed a handful of times. Within the sample, other DNA sequences also encode this same CDR3. The gene calls are TRBV30 and TRBJ1-1, with D tentatively TRBD1 (5 bases). V lost 0 bases, J lost 3 bases, and 8 bases lay in between. The CDR3 loop spans 13 amino acids. Germline V gives CDR1 GTSNPN, CDR2 SVGIG (reference sequence). CDR3 nucleotide sequence: TGTGCCTGGAGTGTACGAGGGGACACTGAAGCTTTCTTT. Amino acids: CAWSVRGDTEAFF.

Details on this clone: The identical CDR3 is also encoded by other nucleotide sequences in the sample. The genes are TRBV20-1 and TRBJ2-7; no reliable D call. This CDR3 is built from 11 residues. Germline CDR1 is DFQATT and CDR2 is SNEGSKA (reference sequence). V lost 3 bases, J lost 2 bases, and 5 bases lay in between. In nucleotides, the CDR3 is TGCAGTGCTAGGGAAACCTACGAGCAGTACTTC. It yields the protein CSARETYEQYF.

The rearrangement uses TRBV5-1 and TRBJ2-7; 7 bases are a match to TRBD2. CDR1 and CDR2 (germline): SGHRS, YFSETQ. This CDR3 has 17 residues. The V segment lost 0 bases and the J segment 6 bases; nucleotides outside the gene matches: 15. This CDR3 is CASSLGYAPGGGLEQYF. In DNA, the CDR3 is TGCGCCAGCAGCTTGGGCTATGCTCCGGGAGGCGGCCTCGAGCAGTACTTC. The full variable domain, its missing parts supplied by reference TRBV5-1 and TRBJ2-7, is KAGVTQTPRYLIKTRGQQVTLSCSPISGHRSVSWYQQTPGQGLQFLFEYFSETQRNKGNFPGRFSGRQFSNSRSEMNVSTLELGDSALYLCASSLGYAPGGGLEQYFGPGTRLTVT.

The chain recombines TRBV18 with TRBJ2-7, with D possibly TRBD2 on 6 matching bases. CDR1 is KGHSH, CDR2 LQKENI, per germline. Between the trimmed V and J ends, which lost 6 bases and 2 bases, there was a span of 14 bases. The CDR3 sequence is 14 residues long. CDR3 region: CASSSGTLTYEQYF. CDR3 coding DNA: TGTGCCAGCTCCTCGGGGACTTTAACCTACGAGCAGTACTTC.

V gene TRBV27 combines with J gene TRBJ2-5; possibly TRBD1 or TRBD2 for D (6 bases each). The CDR3 loop spans 15 amino acids. Germline V CDR1 and CDR2: MNHEY, SMNVEV (reference sequence). The V and J ends lost 1 base and 5 bases respectively, with 14 bases between them. DNA for the CDR3: TGTGCCAGCAGTTTATTATTAGGGGGGCTCGAGACCCAGTACTTC. It translates to CASSLLLGGLETQYF.

For this clone: This specimen includes other DNA sequences encoding the same CDR3. This sequence joins TRBV5-1 and TRBJ1-2; no reliable D call. Germline CDR1 reads SGHRS; CDR2 reads YFSETQ. This CDR3 spans 11 amino acids. Trimming stripped 0 bases from V and 4 bases from J, with 1 base between. The CDR3 protein is CASSLGYGYTF. The CDR3 DNA follows: TGCGCCAGCAGCTTGGGCTATGGCTACACCTTC.

The chain employs TRBV5-4 and TRBJ2-3; the match to TRBD1 covers 9 bases. The germline V gene has CDR1 SGHNT and CDR2 YYREEE (reference sequence). The CDR3 spans 15 residues. The V segment lost 5 bases and the J segment 3 bases; nucleotides outside the gene matches: 7. This CDR3 is CASRDRGPFTDTQYF. In DNA, the CDR3 is TGTGCCAGCAGGGACAGGGGTCCCTTTACAGATACGCAGTATTTT.

The genes are TRBV6-5 and TRBJ1-1; weak D call: TRBD1 (6 bases). Germline V gene sequence: CDR1 MNHEY, CDR2 SVGAGI. Trimming removed 6 bases from V and 7 bases from J, with 21 bases in between. This CDR3 spans 15 amino acids. CDR3 coding DNA: TGTGCCAGCAGGTCGCAGGGGCCGCAAGGAATTGAAGCTTTCTTT. Translating it yields CASRSQGPQGIEAFF.

This clone has only one observation. Other nucleotide sequences in the sample specify the same CDR3. The chain combines TRBV18 with TRBJ2-7, with D possibly TRBD2 on 6 matching bases. Germline CDR1 is KGHSH and CDR2 is LQKENI. CDR3 length: 14 amino acids. V was pared by 6 bases and J by 2 bases, with 14 bases between. In DNA, the CDR3 is TGTGCCAGCTCGACCGGGACTGGGACCTACGAGCAGTACTTC. Translated: CASSTGTGTYEQYF.

The chain uses TRBV2 and TRBJ1-2, with D uncertain. Between the trimmed V and J ends, which lost 5 bases and 2 bases, there was a span of 6 bases. The germline V gene has CDR1 SNHLY and CDR2 FYNNEI. The length of the CDR3 is 12 residues. CDR3 DNA: TGTGCCAGCAGTCCACAGAACTATGGCTACACCTTC. This codes for CASSPQNYGYTF.

The rearrangement uses TRBV25-1 and TRBJ1-2, with TRBD1 matching 8 bases. Germline loops: CDR1 MGHDK, CDR2 SYGVNS. V dropped 6 bases and J dropped 4; count of bases not matched to a gene: 7. This CDR3 comprises 14 residues. The CDR3 region is CASRAPGGSYGYTF. CDR3 coding DNA: TGTGCCAGCAGGGCCCCAGGGGGCTCCTATGGCTACACCTTC.

This CDR3 reads CASSGYGTGINEQYF. The CDR3 DNA sequence: TGTGCCAGCAGCGGGTACGGGACAGGGATCAACGAGCAGTACTTC. The chain carries TRBV5-8 and TRBJ2-7; TRBD1 agrees at 9 bases. Losses at the gene ends were 4 bases for V and 5 bases for J; bases not matched to a gene: 10. Germline CDR1 SGHTS, CDR2 YDEGEE. The CDR3 has 15 residues.